This is a list of T cell receptor beta chains from one sample in a study of blood T cell repertoires in COVID-19. Sequencing was performed with immunoSEQ multiplex PCR; in TCRdb, only in-frame clones are kept and a portion is missing. This sample yields 190,000 or so clones, of which 86% are seen a single time; roughly 2.9% belongs to the top ten. Sequenced: peripheral blood. The source is a woman aged 25 to 39 with active or convalescent COVID-19. CDR3s include the opening cysteine and the closing phenylalanine or tryptophan. Fields, in order: D gene, clone size, V gene, J gene, CDR3 protein, CDR3 DNA. The D gene is left open where the match is weak. Not all rows give a size; the values are once, few, many and, for expanded clones, a class.

D: -; size: -; V: TRBV7-2; J: TRBJ1-3; CDR3: CASSLLSEGVRGTIYF; DNA: TGTGCCAGCAGCTTACTTTCCGAGGGGGTTCGAGGTACCATATATTTT
D: -; size: -; V: TRBV28; J: TRBJ2-1; CDR3: CASGTAGAEGNEQFF; DNA: TGTGCCAGCGGGACAGCGGGAGCAGAGGGCAATGAGCAGTTCTTC
D: TRBD1; size: -; V: TRBV25-1; J: TRBJ2-1; CDR3: CASCPMGQGYNEQFF; DNA: TGTGCCAGCTGCCCAATGGGACAGGGCTACAATGAGCAGTTCTTC
D: -; size: -; V: TRBV7-9; J: TRBJ1-2; CDR3: CASSFDSNYGYTF; DNA: TGTGCCAGCAGCTTCGACAGCAACTATGGCTACACCTTC
D: TRBD1; size: -; V: TRBV5-4; J: TRBJ1-1; CDR3: CASSYRTGGLTEAFF; DNA: TGTGCCAGCAGTTACCGGACAGGGGGTCTTACTGAAGCTTTCTTT
D: -; size: -; V: TRBV6-6; J: TRBJ1-5; CDR3: CASSPGPGALYSNQPQHF; DNA: TGTGCCAGCAGTCCAGGGCCTGGAGCCCTATATAGCAATCAGCCCCAGCATTTT
D: TRBD1; size: -; V: TRBV19; J: TRBJ2-3; CDR3: CASDPGTGFFGDTQYF; DNA: TGTGCCAGTGATCCCGGGACAGGGTTTTTCGGAGATACGCAGTATTTT
D: TRBD2; size: -; V: TRBV6-5; J: TRBJ2-2; CDR3: CASSFSTSGVGELFF; DNA: TGTGCCAGCAGTTTTTCGACTAGCGGGGTCGGGGAGCTGTTTTTT
D: -; size: -; V: TRBV12-3/TRBV12-4; J: TRBJ1-1; CDR3: CASSLGGGTEAFF; DNA: TGTGCCAGCAGTTTAGGAGGGGGCACTGAAGCTTTCTTT
D: TRBD1; size: -; V: TRBV4-1; J: TRBJ2-3; CDR3: CASSQWTGGARRIDTQYF; DNA: TGCGCCAGCAGCCAGTGGACAGGGGGCGCCCGAAGGATTGATACGCAGTATTTT
D: -; size: once; V: TRBV19; J: TRBJ1-6; CDR3: CASSMGPIRGSSYNSPLHF; DNA: TGTGCCAGTAGTATGGGACCCATCAGGGGTAGCTCCTATAATTCACCCCTCCACTTT
D: TRBD1; size: -; V: TRBV30; J: TRBJ2-2; CDR3: CAWSWGQGLVNGELFF; DNA: TGTGCCTGGAGTTGGGGACAGGGATTGGTTAACGGGGAGCTGTTTTTT
D: -; size: -; V: TRBV5-1; J: TRBJ1-4; CDR3: CASSLAGLSNEKLFF; DNA: TGCGCCAGCAGCTTGGCGGGGTTATCTAATGAAAAACTGTTTTTT
D: -; size: -; V: TRBV9; J: TRBJ2-7; CDR3: CASSVDNYEQYF; DNA: TGTGCCAGCAGCGTAGACAACTACGAGCAGTACTTC
D: -; size: -; V: TRBV28; J: TRBJ1-5; CDR3: CASSSLSVSNQPQHF; DNA: TGTGCCAGCAGTTCCCTTTCGGTTAGCAATCAGCCCCAGCATTTT
D: -; size: -; V: TRBV4-1; J: TRBJ2-6; CDR3: CASSQPGLFSGANVLTF; DNA: TGCGCCAGCAGCCAACCGGGACTGTTCTCTGGGGCCAACGTCCTGACTTTC
D: TRBD2; size: -; V: TRBV6-6; J: TRBJ2-3; CDR3: CASSYPTSGGPDTQYF; DNA: TGTGCCAGCAGTTATCCGACTAGCGGGGGTCCAGATACGCAGTATTTT
D: TRBD1; size: -; V: TRBV5-6; J: TRBJ1-5; CDR3: CASSLFSTGGAGQPQHF; DNA: TGTGCCAGCAGCTTATTTTCGACAGGGGGCGCGGGTCAGCCCCAGCATTTT
D: -; size: -; V: TRBV7-7; J: TRBJ1-1; CDR3: CASSLTPNTEAFF; DNA: TGTGCTAGCAGCTTAACACCGAACACTGAAGCTTTCTTT
D: -; size: -; V: TRBV19; J: TRBJ1-5; CDR3: CASSIVQGGSNQPQHF; DNA: TGTGCCAGTAGTATAGTTCAGGGAGGTAGCAATCAGCCCCAGCATTTT
D: TRBD1; size: -; V: TRBV11-2; J: TRBJ2-7; CDR3: CASSVTGTGVFYEQYF; DNA: TGTGCCAGCAGCGTTACCGGGACAGGGGTTTTCTACGAGCAGTACTTC
D: -; size: -; V: TRBV11-2; J: TRBJ1-1; CDR3: CASWYTGNTEAFF; DNA: TGTGCCAGCTGGTATACAGGGAACACTGAAGCTTTCTTT
D: -; size: -; V: TRBV11-3; J: TRBJ1-1; CDR3: CASSLDLGGYGTEAFF; DNA: TGTGCCAGCAGCTTAGATCTTGGGGGGTACGGCACTGAAGCTTTCTTT
D: -; size: many; V: TRBV18; J: TRBJ2-5; CDR3: CASSPPQGGLKTQYF; DNA: TGTGCCAGCTCACCCCCCCAGGGGGGTTTGAAGACCCAGTACTTC
D: -; size: -; V: TRBV10-1; J: TRBJ2-7; CDR3: CATDFGGKQYF; DNA: TGCGCCACCGACTTCGGAGGCAAGCAGTACTTC
D: -; size: -; V: TRBV6-4; J: TRBJ2-2; CDR3: CASSEKLNTGELFF; DNA: TGTGCCAGCAGTGAAAAGCTGAACACCGGGGAGCTGTTTTTT
D: -; size: -; V: TRBV6-5; J: TRBJ2-5; CDR3: CASSYRDNQETQYF; DNA: TGTGCCAGCAGTTACAGGGACAATCAAGAGACCCAGTACTTC
D: TRBD1; size: -; V: TRBV5-1; J: TRBJ1-1; CDR3: CASSPQTGGASTEAFF; DNA: TGCGCCAGCAGCCCACAAACAGGGGGCGCGAGTACTGAAGCTTTCTTT
D: TRBD1; size: -; V: TRBV10-2; J: TRBJ2-7; CDR3: CASSELQGTVYEQYF; DNA: TGCGCCAGCAGTGAGCTGCAGGGGACAGTCTACGAGCAGTACTTC
D: TRBD1; size: -; V: TRBV10-2; J: TRBJ1-5; CDR3: CASSEGTGDYQPQHF; DNA: TGCGCCAGCAGTGAGGGGACAGGGGACTATCAGCCCCAGCATTTT
D: -; size: -; V: TRBV4-2; J: TRBJ2-7; CDR3: CASSQGQGTYEQYF; DNA: TGTGCCAGCAGCCAAGGGCAGGGGACCTACGAGCAGTACTTC
D: -; size: once; V: TRBV28; J: TRBJ2-1; CDR3: CASSTLLLSSYNEQFF; DNA: TGTGCCAGCAGCACGTTGTTGCTAAGCTCCTACAATGAGCAGTTCTTC
D: TRBD1; size: -; V: TRBV19; J: TRBJ1-2; CDR3: CASSMGTVPNYGYTF; DNA: TGTGCCAGTAGTATGGGGACAGTCCCTAACTATGGCTACACCTTC
D: -; size: -; V: TRBV27; J: TRBJ2-1; CDR3: CASAGRNILYNEQFF; DNA: TGTGCCAGCGCGGGGCGGAACATCCTTTACAATGAGCAGTTCTTC
D: -; size: few; V: TRBV6-4; J: TRBJ2-7; CDR3: CASSVRQCSVYEQYF; DNA: TGTGCCAGCAGTGTCCGACAGTGTTCAGTTTACGAGCAGTACTTC
D: -; size: -; V: TRBV6-5; J: TRBJ1-2; CDR3: CASSHDPGAGGYTF; DNA: TGTGCCAGCAGCCACGACCCGGGCGCGGGAGGCTACACCTTC
D: -; size: -; V: TRBV11-2; J: TRBJ1-2; CDR3: CASNKYSYGGYTF; DNA: TGTGCCAGCAACAAATACAGCTATGGAGGCTACACCTTC
D: TRBD2; size: -; V: TRBV9; J: TRBJ2-3; CDR3: CASSETYGGAPDTQYF; DNA: TGTGCCAGCAGCGAAACCTACGGGGGGGCCCCAGATACGCAGTATTTT
D: -; size: few; V: TRBV12-3/TRBV12-4; J: TRBJ1-3; CDR3: CASIRGSGNTIYF; DNA: TGTGCCAGCATTAGAGGCTCTGGAAACACCATATATTTT
D: -; size: -; V: TRBV6-6; J: TRBJ1-1; CDR3: CASRNAGNTEAFF; DNA: TGTGCCAGCAGAAACGCAGGGAACACTGAAGCTTTCTTT
D: -; size: -; V: TRBV18; J: TRBJ1-2; CDR3: CASSPTGQIRANYGYTF; DNA: TGTGCCAGCTCACCAACAGGACAGATTCGAGCTAACTATGGCTACACCTTC
D: -; size: -; V: TRBV5-8; J: TRBJ1-4; CDR3: CASSFRKGGNEKLFF; DNA: TGTGCCAGCAGCTTTAGAAAAGGGGGTAATGAAAAACTGTTTTTT
D: TRBD2; size: -; V: TRBV5-1; J: TRBJ2-5; CDR3: CASSYGLGGVTQYF; DNA: TGCGCCAGCAGCTACGGACTAGGAGGGGTGACCCAGTACTTC
D: -; size: few; V: TRBV12-3/TRBV12-4; J: TRBJ1-2; CDR3: CASSTGSPYGYTF; DNA: TGTGCCAGCAGTACAGGGTCCCCCTATGGCTACACCTTC
D: -; size: -; V: TRBV5-1; J: TRBJ2-7; CDR3: CASSYGTSSYEQYF; DNA: TGCGCCAGCAGCTACGGGACATCTTCCTACGAGCAGTACTTC
D: TRBD1; size: -; V: TRBV2; J: TRBJ2-1; CDR3: CASRGQGDSSYNEQFF; DNA: TGTGCCAGCAGAGGGCAGGGGGATAGCTCCTACAATGAGCAGTTCTTC
D: -; size: -; V: TRBV19; J: TRBJ1-2; CDR3: CASSDGEWGYTF; DNA: TGTGCCAGTAGTGACGGGGAGTGGGGCTACACCTTC
D: TRBD1; size: -; V: TRBV14; J: TRBJ1-6; CDR3: CASSQEGQGSGNSPLHF; DNA: TGTGCCAGCAGCCAAGAGGGACAGGGGAGTGGTAATTCACCCCTCCACTTT
D: -; size: few; V: TRBV11-3; J: TRBJ2-1; CDR3: CASSLGFGAAYNEQFF; DNA: TGTGCCAGCAGCTTAGGTTTCGGAGCGGCCTACAATGAGCAGTTCTTC
D: -; size: -; V: TRBV19; J: TRBJ2-1; CDR3: CASSSGYEQFF; DNA: TGTGCCAGTAGTTCGGGGTATGAGCAGTTCTTC
D: -; size: once; V: TRBV28; J: TRBJ2-4; CDR3: CASRGQGYAKNIQYF; DNA: TGTGCCAGCAGAGGGCAGGGTTATGCCAAAAACATTCAGTACTTC
D: TRBD2; size: -; V: TRBV4-2; J: TRBJ2-3; CDR3: CASSQDRREVAGGTDTQYF; DNA: TGTGCCAGCAGCCAAGATCGCAGGGAAGTAGCGGGAGGCACAGATACGCAGTATTTT
D: TRBD2; size: -; V: TRBV19; J: TRBJ2-7; CDR3: CASSYTSGAYEQYF; DNA: TGTGCCAGCTCTTACACTAGCGGAGCCTACGAGCAGTACTTC
D: -; size: -; V: TRBV11-2; J: TRBJ2-1; CDR3: CASSFGHDSYNEQFF; DNA: TGTGCCAGCAGCTTTGGGCACGACTCCTACAATGAGCAGTTCTTC
D: -; size: -; V: TRBV14; J: TRBJ1-1; CDR3: CASSPGQREAFF; DNA: TGTGCCAGCAGCCCAGGACAGCGTGAAGCTTTCTTT
D: -; size: -; V: TRBV7-9; J: TRBJ2-1; CDR3: CASSLPPPNEQFF; DNA: TGTGCCAGCAGCTTACCCCCTCCGAATGAGCAGTTCTTC
D: TRBD1; size: few; V: TRBV29-1; J: TRBJ2-2; CDR3: CSVRQGDIGELFF; DNA: TGCAGCGTCAGACAGGGGGATATCGGGGAGCTGTTTTTT
D: -; size: -; V: TRBV28; J: TRBJ2-5; CDR3: CASSLPRDIGETQYF; DNA: TGTGCCAGCAGTTTACCACGGGATATCGGGGAGACCCAGTACTTC